The 10 T cell receptor beta chains below all came from one sample that was sequenced in a study of blood T cell repertoires in COVID-19. The table came from immunoSEQ multiplex PCR; TCRdb's copy has only in-frame clones and leaves some out. The sample records about 270,000 clones, around 93% being singletons. Sequencing input: PBMCs or T cells enriched from blood (not recorded which). These receptors were obtained from a man aged 35-49 years who had been exposed to COVID-19.

The rearrangement joins TRBV2 to TRBJ2-7; 9 bases are a match to TRBD1. V was pared by 6 bases and J by 4 bases, with 10 bases of the junction left unmatched. Per the germline V gene, CDR1 is SNHLY and CDR2 is FYNNEI. CDR3 length: 15 residues. The CDR3 bases are TGTGCCAGCAGCAACCCGGGACAGGGTCAATACGAGCAGTACTTC. It codes for CASSNPGQGQYEQYF.

In nucleotides, the CDR3 is TGCGCCAGCAGTAACAGGGAATTTTCTGGGGCCAACGTCCTGACTTTC. Protein: CASSNREFSGANVLTF. This sequence joins TRBV5-1 and TRBJ2-6; D is possibly TRBD1 (6 bases). The germline gives CDR1 SGHRS, CDR2 YFSETQ. The V end was cut by 5 bases, the J end by 1 base, with 13 bases between. There are 16 residues in the CDR3.

The V and J genes are TRBV18 and TRBJ1-2; 7 nucleotides agree with TRBD1. The CDR3 covers 14 residues. Per germline, CDR1 KGHSH and CDR2 LQKENI. With 2 bases clipped from V and 4 bases from J, the junction kept 4 bases outside the gene matches. The CDR3 loop reads CASSPEGAVYGYTF. CDR3 DNA: TGTGCCAGCTCACCAGAGGGGGCGGTCTATGGCTACACCTTC.

The V call is TRBV12-3 or TRBV12-4, the J call TRBJ2-7; 7 bases align to TRBD1. J gave up 3 bases and V 7 bases, and 6 bases lay outside the gene matches. This CDR3 spans 13 amino acids. CDR3 sequence: CASMIGTDYEQYF. CDR3 DNA: TGTGCCAGCATGATTGGGACAGACTACGAGCAGTACTTC.

The V call is TRBV9, the J call TRBJ2-2; D is perhaps TRBD2 (6 bases). The CDR3 is 17 amino acids. CDR1 and CDR2 from the germline V gene are SGDLS and YYNGEE. Trimming took 2 bases from V and 4 from J, leaving 18 bases between them. The CDR3 coding sequence is TGTGCCAGCAGCGTTGGGGGTAGCGGTCCCCCCACCGGGGAGCTGTTTTTT. This codes for CASSVGGSGPPTGELFF. The full variable domain, rest sourced from reference TRBV9 and TRBJ2-2, is DSGVTQTPKHLITATGQRVTLRCSPRSGDLSVYWYQQSLDQGLQFLIQYYNGEERAKGNILERFSAQQFPDLHSELNLSSLELGDSALYFCASSVGGSGPPTGELFFGEGSRLTVL.

Only one count was recorded for this clone. The rearrangement links TRBV29-1 to TRBJ1-2, with a tentative D call TRBD1 (6 bases). The CDR3 totals 12 residues. V was pared by 6 bases and J by 8 bases, with 16 bases between. CDR1 SQVTM and CDR2 ANQGSEA come from the germline V gene. The CDR3 DNA is TGCAGCGTGGGGGGGCGGGCAGAAGGCTACACCTTC. This codes for CSVGGRAEGYTF.

The J gene is TRBJ2-7, the V gene TRBV7-3; 8 nucleotides agree with TRBD1. There are 14 residues in the CDR3. The J segment lost 6 bases and the V segment lost 5 bases, leaving 9 bases of the junction unmatched. The germline V gene has CDR1 SGHTA and CDR2 FQGTGA. CDR3 DNA sequence: TGTGCCAGCAGCCCGACAGGGGATTCGGGCGAGCAGTACTTC. Translating it yields CASSPTGDSGEQYF.

The J gene is TRBJ1-4, the V gene TRBV6-5; D ambiguous. The ends were cut back, 6 bases at V and 7 bases at J, with 12 bases in the middle. CDR3 size: 13 residues. Germline V lookup: CDR1 MNHEY, CDR2 SVGAGI. The CDR3 DNA reads as TGTGCCAGCAGAGGAGGTGAGGTTGAAAAACTGTTTTTT. Translated, it gives CASRGGEVEKLFF.

The V call is TRBV5-1, the J call TRBJ1-2, with D tentatively TRBD1 (6 bases). Germline V lookup: CDR1 SGHRS, CDR2 YFSETQ. V lost 2 bases and J 13 bases, leaving 21 bases between the germline ends. The CDR3 is made up of 14 amino acids. In DNA, the CDR3 is TGCGCCAGCAGCTTCGAGGGAGAGGACAGAGGTCTCACCTTC. Translated: CASSFEGEDRGLTF.

The rearrangement joins TRBV15 to TRBJ2-3, with D uncertain. Germline assignment: CDR1 LNHNV and CDR2 YYDKDF (reference sequence). The CDR3 covers 13 residues. The V gene lost 5 bases and the J gene lost 2 bases, with 8 bases spanning the gap. CDR3 sequence: CATSPYTTDTQYF. Written as DNA, the CDR3 is TGTGCCACCAGCCCGTACACCACAGATACGCAGTATTTT.